This T cell receptor beta chain was identified during a study of blood T cells in healthy people across ages. Study-wide findings and caveats: Percentage of naive T cells showed a strong correlation with TCR beta diversity. Researchers judged that diversity estimates from one million T cells fell short of true values.

Trimming cost V 1 base and J 3 bases, with 11 bases left between them. This CDR3 has 15 residues. CDR1 is SGHRS and CDR2 is YFSETQ in the germline V gene. This clonotype was counted between two and nine times. The antigen is undetermined. A J-beta primer mix and a sample-barcoded 5' primer were used in a second PCR of about 7 to 12 cycles. A template-switch adaptor containing 12 random nucleotides labeled each cDNA molecule. TCRdb itself ran the 5' RACE reads through MiXCR, one entry per CDR3 protein. The top ten clones hold about 7.7% of a sample with 1.5 million to 2 million distinct CDR3 sequences, approximately 28% of them seen once. At least 5.5 micrograms of total RNA were extracted per sample.

This sequence was found in a woman younger than 45 in good health. The rearrangement joins TRBV5-1 to TRBJ2-1; D call uncertain. Sequencing was performed on blood. The CDR3 region has the DNA TGCGCCAGCAGCTTGTTTAGTCGGAACTACAATGAGCAGTTCTTC. Its translation: CASSLFSRNYNEQFF. Complete variable domain (other parts from reference TRBV5-1 and TRBJ2-1): KAGVTQTPRYLIKTRGQQVTLSCSPISGHRSVSWYQQTPGQGLQFLFEYFSETQRNKGNFPGRFSGRQFSNSRSEMNVSTLELGDSALYLCASSLFSRNYNEQFFGPGTRLTVL.